The next 20 T cell receptor beta chains were all read from a single sample in a study of blood T cell repertoires in COVID-19. Repertoires were generated with immunoSEQ multiplex PCR, while TCRdb's copy carries only in-frame clones and drops some. There are around 350,000 clones in the sample; 70% to 90% occur only once, and over 2.5% lies in the top ten. Sequencing was carried out using peripheral blood. The origin of the receptors is a human donor in a cohort sampled during active COVID-19.

This clone was observed a handful of times. V gene TRBV12-2 combines with J gene TRBJ2-2; the table's D call, TRBD2, has no DNA check behind it. TRBV12-2 is listed as a pseudogene. The CDR3 extends over 14 amino acids. This CDR3 reads CASRLAGDTGELFF. CDR3 sequence (DNA): TGTGCAAGTCGCTTAGCGGGAGACACCGGGGAGCTGTTTTTT.

The chain couples TRBV4-1 to TRBJ1-1, with 8 bases lining up with TRBD1. V shed 3 bases and J 6 bases; nucleotides not matched to a gene: 6. This CDR3 contains 14 residues. Per germline, CDR1 MGHRA and CDR2 YSYEKL. The CDR3 coding sequence is TGCGCCAGCAGCCACACAGGGGGTTTCTCTGAAGCTTTCTTT. This gives the protein CASSHTGGFSEAFF.

The chain joins TRBV7-4 to TRBJ2-4; D remains ambiguous. The CDR3 has 15 amino acids. V dropped 1 base and J dropped 1 base, with 8 bases sitting between them. Germline CDR1 SGHVT, CDR2 SQSDAQ. The CDR3 reads CASSLEHYAKNIQYF. CDR3 nucleotides: TGTGCCAGCAGCTTAGAACACTACGCCAAAAACATTCAGTACTTC.

Only a few counts were recorded for this clone. The chain has TRBV25-1 and TRBJ1-1; no definite D call. This CDR3 is built from 15 residues. V was pared by 5 bases and J by 1 base, with 14 bases between. CDR1 and CDR2 from the germline V gene are MGHDK and SYGVNS. As DNA, the CDR3 is TGTGCCAGCAGTCCCCTTACAATGAAGAACACTGAAGCTTTCTTT. Translated, it gives CASSPLTMKNTEAFF.

The rearrangement uses TRBV5-5 and TRBJ2-5; D not certain. The germline V gene encodes CDR1 SGHKS and CDR2 YYEKEE (reference sequence). The CDR3 length is 13 residues. The V gene lost 4 bases and the J gene lost 1 base, with 8 bases spanning the gap. CDR3 DNA sequence: TGTGCCAGCAGCCGGTACTTCCAAGAGACCCAGTACTTC. Translation gives CASSRYFQETQYF.

The chain links TRBV10-3 to TRBJ2-7; 8 positions match TRBD1. CDR3 length equals 15 residues. The J segment lost 1 base and the V segment lost 6 bases, leaving 8 bases of the junction unmatched. In germline, CDR1 is ENHRY, CDR2 SYGVKD. The CDR3 is CAISVTGGSSYEQYF. The CDR3 nucleotides read TGTGCCATCAGCGTCACAGGGGGTTCATCCTACGAGCAGTACTTC.

This chain links TRBV20-1 with TRBJ1-2; possibly TRBD1 for D (5 bases). Trimming took 8 bases from V and 4 from J, leaving 11 bases between them. Germline CDR1 DFQATT, CDR2 SNEGSKA (reference sequence). This CDR3 has 11 amino acids. CDR3: CSQTVTYGYTF. CDR3 DNA sequence: TGCAGTCAGACAGTGACCTATGGCTACACCTTC.

The rearrangement joins TRBV28 to TRBJ1-2, with a possible D match to TRBD1 (5 bases). Between the trimmed V and J ends, which lost 2 bases and 8 bases, there was a span of 24 bases. CDR3 length equals 17 residues. Germline V gives CDR1 MDHEN, CDR2 SYDVKM. DNA for the CDR3: TGTGCCAGCAGTTTAACCTCCTTAGGAGACAGCCTAAGGGGCTACACCTTC. The encoded protein is CASSLTSLGDSLRGYTF.

The chain joins TRBV7-9 to TRBJ2-3; D perhaps matches TRBD1 (5 bases). Deletions cut 7 bases from V and 4 bases from J, with 15 bases between. In germline, CDR1 is SEHNR, CDR2 FQNEAQ (reference sequence). The CDR3 consists of 14 residues. The CDR3 loop is CASTALEGADTQYF. In DNA form, the CDR3 reads TGTGCCAGCACCGCCCTGGAAGGGGCAGATACGCAGTATTTT.

The V call is TRBV12-3 or TRBV12-4, the J call TRBJ1-1; no clear D gene. The CDR3 sequence is 12 residues long. Trimming removed 4 bases at V and 6 bases at J, with 9 bases between. The CDR3 reads CASSSWRSEAFF. CDR3 in DNA: TGTGCCAGCAGTTCATGGAGGTCTGAAGCTTTCTTT.

The chain carries TRBV28 and TRBJ1-2; 7 positions agree with TRBD1. The CDR3 is 19 residues long. The V and J ends lost 4 bases and 2 bases, in that order; junction bases with no gene match: 19. Germline V CDR1 and CDR2: MDHEN, SYDVKM. This chain's CDR3 is CASSSFTRTGTDKNYGYTF. The CDR3 DNA reads TGTGCCAGCAGTTCCTTTACTCGGACCGGGACAGATAAAAACTATGGCTACACCTTC.

This clone was found a few times. The chain recombines TRBV4-1 with TRBJ2-1, with 7 bases aligning to TRBD2. Looked up from germline, CDR1 is MGHRA and CDR2 is YSYEKL. V was pared by 1 base and J by 0 bases, with 3 bases of the junction left unmatched. There are 16 residues in the CDR3. CDR3 bases: TGCGCCAGCAGCCAAGTCACGGGGGGCTCCTACAATGAGCAGTTCTTC. Its protein product is CASSQVTGGSYNEQFF.

In DNA form, the CDR3 reads TGTGCCAGAAGCTTCCCCAGCCCCGGCGACAGCGACACTGAAGCTTTCTTT. Translated, it gives CARSFPSPGDSDTEAFF. The chain combines TRBV5-3 with TRBJ1-1; weak D call: TRBD1 (5 bases). TRBV5-3 is recorded as an ORF, its role being uncertain. Trimming pared 2 bases from V and 3 bases from J, leaving 20 bases between. The CDR3 has 17 amino acids.

The DNA for the CDR3 is TGTGCCAGCAGCCAAGGAGTACTAGCGGAATACGAGCAGTACTTC. It encodes CASSQGVLAEYEQYF. The chain couples TRBV3-1 (or the pseudogene TRBV3-2) to TRBJ2-7; TRBD2 matches 8 bases. Germline V gene sequence: CDR1 LGHDT, CDR2 YNNKEL (reference sequence). V shed 1 base and J 4 bases; nucleotides not matched to a gene: 6. The CDR3 is 15 amino acids.

Written as DNA, the CDR3 is TGTGCCAGCAGCAGGACCGGGACAAACACCGGGGAGCTGTTTTTT. Its translation is CASSRTGTNTGELFF. V and J are TRBV2 and TRBJ2-2; D is perhaps TRBD1 (6 bases). The V gene's germline CDR1 is SNHLY and CDR2 FYNNEI. The CDR3 sequence is 15 residues long. V was trimmed by 6 bases and J by 2 bases, leaving 13 bases between them.

In its sample, this clone was seen a few times. This chain uses TRBV30 with TRBJ2-1, with 14 nucleotides matching TRBD2. J was trimmed by 6 bases and V by 5 bases; bases with no gene match: 6. The CDR3 covers 15 residues. Germline CDR1 and CDR2: GTSNPN and SVGIG (reference sequence). The CDR3 DNA follows: TGTGCCTGGGGGCCGGGACTAGCGGGGGTCAATGAGCAGTTCTTC. Translated, it gives CAWGPGLAGVNEQFF.

V usage is TRBV28 and J usage is TRBJ1-5; no clear D. The ends were cut back, 8 bases at V and 5 bases at J, with 16 bases in the middle. The CDR3 runs 14 residues. CDR1 and CDR2 from the germline V gene are MDHEN and SYDVKM. For the CDR3, the DNA is TGTGCCAGCCACCTTGCGGGAGATCATCAGCCCCAGCATTTT. Protein: CASHLAGDHQPQHF.

The genes are TRBV2 and TRBJ1-5; D is uncertain. V dropped 5 bases and J dropped 0 bases, with 5 bases sitting between them. CDR1 is SNHLY and CDR2 is FYNNEI in the germline V gene. The CDR3 totals 13 residues. The CDR3: CASSFYSNQPQHF. DNA of the CDR3: TGTGCCAGCAGTTTCTATAGCAATCAGCCCCAGCATTTT.

The chain couples TRBV30 to TRBJ1-1; 9 nucleotides line up with TRBD1. J was trimmed by 4 bases and V by 0 bases; bases with no gene match: 6. The CDR3 extends over 15 amino acids. From germline, CDR1 is GTSNPN and CDR2 SVGIG (reference sequence). DNA for the CDR3: TGTGCCTGGAGTGTCAGACAGGGGGGTTTCACTGAAGCTTTCTTT. It is translated as CAWSVRQGGFTEAFF.

V gene TRBV30 combines with J gene TRBJ1-3; the match to TRBD1 covers 7 bases. After removal of 4 bases from V and 2 bases from J, the junction contained 2 bases not matched to a gene. The V gene's germline CDR1 is GTSNPN and CDR2 SVGIG (reference sequence). This CDR3 is 13 amino acids long. The CDR3, as DNA: TGTGCCTGGAAACAGGGGACTGGAAACACCATATATTTT. This sequence encodes CAWKQGTGNTIYF. The whole variable domain, filled in from reference TRBV30 and TRBJ1-3, reads SQTIHQWPATLVQPVGSPLSLECTVEGTSNPNLYWYRQAAGRGLQLLFYSVGIGQISSEVPQNLSASRPQDRQFILSSKKLLLSDSGFYLCAWKQGTGNTIYFGEGSWLTVV.